What follows are 20 T cell receptor beta chains derived from one specimen sequenced in a study of response to subunit inactivated influenza vaccine. TCRdb reprocessed the RT-PCR reads via MiXCR and lists one record per CDR3 protein. The table lists about 580,000 distinct CDR3 sequences, 14% of them singletons. The material sequenced was PBMCs from blood, taken roughly 12 days after vaccination. These receptors originate from a man in his fifties or sixties who received an inactivated influenza vaccine.

This clonotype was found a few times. This chain links TRBV19 with TRBJ1-2, with D hard to call. Germline CDR1 and CDR2: LNHDA and SQIVND (reference sequence). The germline V and J ends were trimmed by 3 bases and 3 bases, with 23 bases remaining between them. The CDR3 has 18 residues. The CDR3 DNA reads as TGTGCCAGTAGTATTGCTGGTACGGCAGCGGCCCGCGACTATGGCTACACCTTC. It yields the protein CASSIAGTAAARDYGYTF.

The sample holds a few counts of this clonotype. The CDR3 DNA is TGCGCCAGCAGCTTGGTTGTTAGCATGAACACTGAAGCTTTCTTT. It yields the protein CASSLVVSMNTEAFF. This chain connects TRBV5-1 to TRBJ1-1; D gene ambiguous. V was cut by 0 bases and J by 0 bases, with 9 bases left in between. The germline CDR1 and CDR2 sequences are SGHRS and YFSETQ. The CDR3 loop spans 15 amino acids.

This rearrangement joins TRBV10-3 to TRBJ2-1; 8 nucleotides match TRBD2. The CDR3 is made up of 16 amino acids. The junction had 4 bases not matched to a gene; V was cut back by 3 bases and J by 0 bases. Germline CDR1 and CDR2: ENHRY and SYGVKD. This chain's CDR3 is CAISEEAGASYNEQFF. CDR3 DNA: TGTGCCATCAGTGAAGAAGCGGGGGCCTCCTACAATGAGCAGTTCTTC.

The chain joins TRBV7-2 to TRBJ2-2; a possible D gene is TRBD2 (6 bases). The CDR3 contains 17 residues. The V end was cut by 6 bases, the J end by 4 bases, with 21 bases between. Per the germline V gene, CDR1 is SGHTA and CDR2 is FQGNSA. CDR3 nucleotides: TGTGCCAGCAGACTAGGCGGGGTCGGGGGTGCCACCGGGGAGCTGTTTTTT. Amino acids: CASRLGGVGGATGELFF.

The chain joins TRBV15 to TRBJ1-2; 7 positions match TRBD1. V lost 1 base, J lost 8 bases, and 7 bases stayed unmatched. CDR3 length: 14 residues. Germline V CDR1 and CDR2: LNHNV, YYDKDF (reference sequence). The CDR3 protein is CATSRGGGALGYTF. For the CDR3, the DNA is TGTGCCACCAGCAGAGGAGGGGGCGCGCTAGGCTACACCTTC.

This chain links TRBV6-2 or TRBV6-3 with TRBJ2-3, with 11 bases lining up with TRBD2. The CDR3 consists of 17 residues. V lost 2 bases to trimming and J lost 2 bases; unmatched junction nucleotides: 6. Germline CDR1 is MNHEY and CDR2 is SVGEGT. Here the CDR3 DNA reads TGTGCCAGCAGTTACGGCGGGACTAGCGGCAACACAGATACGCAGTATTTT. This encodes CASSYGGTSGNTDTQYF.

The chain carries TRBV6-1 and TRBJ2-3, with D uncertain. CDR1 and CDR2 (germline): MNHNS, SASEGT. Trimming cost V 1 base and J 2 bases, with 1 base left between them. The CDR3 runs to 12 residues. The CDR3, as DNA: TGTGCCAGCAGTGAAGTCACAGATACGCAGTATTTT. Residues: CASSEVTDTQYF.

The table lists this clonotype with a few counts. The J gene is TRBJ2-3, the V gene TRBV28, with D tentatively TRBD2 (6 bases). Trimming took off 8 bases at V and 4 bases at J, with 16 bases between the two ends. The length of the CDR3 is 14 residues. CDR1 is MDHEN and CDR2 is SYDVKM in the germline V gene. The CDR3 reads CASALGGVSDTQYF. CDR3 coding DNA: TGTGCCAGCGCCCTAGGAGGGGTATCAGATACGCAGTATTTT. Looking up the rest from reference TRBV28 and TRBJ2-3 gives the full variable domain: DVKVTQSSRYLVKRTGEKVFLECVQDMDHENMFWYRQDPGLGLRLIYFSYDVKMKEKGDIPEGYSVSREKKERFSLILESASTNQTSMYLCASALGGVSDTQYFGPGTRLTVL.

This clonotype was recorded a few times. The chain uses TRBV10-2 and TRBJ1-2, with TRBD1 matching over 8 bases. The CDR3 has 16 residues. J gave up 0 bases and V 6 bases, and 9 bases lay outside the gene matches. From germline, CDR1 is WSHSY and CDR2 SAAADI. The CDR3, as DNA: TGCGCCAGCAGACTTCAGGGGGCTGAAACTAACTATGGCTACACCTTC. Translating it yields CASRLQGAETNYGYTF.

This clonotype has only a few counts. The J gene is TRBJ2-3, the V gene TRBV12-3 or TRBV12-4, with a weak D call TRBD1 (5 bases). Trimming removed 3 bases at V and 0 bases at J, with 7 bases between. The CDR3 has 14 amino acids. CDR3 DNA sequence: TGTGCCAGCAGTTTCAGGGTCAGCACAGATACGCAGTATTTT. This codes for CASSFRVSTDTQYF.

The chain employs TRBV4-3 and TRBJ1-3, with 7 positions matching TRBD1. Germline V lookup: CDR1 LGHNA, CDR2 YSLEER. V shed 2 bases, J shed 2 bases, and the junction held 3 bases outside the gene matches. The CDR3 runs to 15 residues. Here the CDR3 reads CASSQSTGTGNTIYF. The CDR3 region has the DNA TGCGCCAGCAGCCAATCGACAGGGACTGGAAACACCATATATTTT.

The chain combines TRBV3-1 with TRBJ1-3; possibly TRBD1 for D (6 bases). The CDR3 runs 15 residues. CDR1 LGHDT and CDR2 YNNKEL come from the germline V gene (reference sequence). Deletions cut 5 bases from V and 4 bases from J, with 15 bases between. CDR3 DNA sequence: TGTGCCAGCAGCACCTCGACAGGCCCCGGAAACACCATATATTTT. This sequence encodes CASSTSTGPGNTIYF. Full variable domain (missing parts from reference TRBV3-1 and TRBJ1-3): DTAVSQTPKYLVTQMGNDKSIKCEQNLGHDTMYWYKQDSKKFLKIMFSYNNKELIINETVPNRFSPKSPDKAHLNLHINSLELGDSAVYFCASSTSTGPGNTIYFGEGSWLTVV.

J is TRBJ2-5 and V is TRBV6-2 or TRBV6-3, with 8 bases lining up with TRBD1. V was clipped by 6 bases and J by 1 base; unmatched bases: 7. There are 15 residues in the CDR3. Germline CDR1 reads MNHEY; CDR2 reads SVGEGT. CDR3 protein: CASSRTGSFQETQYF. As DNA, the CDR3 is TGTGCCAGCAGCCGGACAGGGTCCTTCCAAGAGACCCAGTACTTC.

J is TRBJ2-7 and V is TRBV24-1, with D maybe TRBD2 (7 bases). The ends were cut back, 3 bases at V and 0 bases at J, with 14 bases in the middle. This CDR3 has 16 residues. Germline CDR1 reads KGHDR; CDR2 reads SFDVKD. CDR3 in DNA: TGTGCCACCAGTGATCCGAGGGGGGGGAGCTCCTACGAGCAGTACTTC. Residues: CATSDPRGGSSYEQYF.

The chain carries TRBV10-3 and TRBJ2-3; 9 positions match TRBD2. The length of the CDR3 is 17 residues. V dropped 6 bases and J dropped 2; count of bases not matched to a gene: 12. Germline CDR1 is ENHRY and CDR2 is SYGVKD. In nucleotides, the CDR3 is TGTGCCATCAGGAACGATCCGGGACTAGCTGTCACAGATACGCAGTATTTT. It translates to CAIRNDPGLAVTDTQYF.

This chain uses TRBV12-3 or TRBV12-4 with TRBJ2-3; tentatively, D is TRBD1 or TRBD2 (7 bases each). The CDR3 covers 16 residues. The V gene lost 8 bases and the J gene lost 0 bases, with 18 bases spanning the gap. CDR3 bases: TGTGCCAGCCTTCACCCCCAGGGGGGGAGCACAGATACGCAGTATTTT. As protein: CASLHPQGGSTDTQYF.

Concerning this clonotype itself: Mismatch with germline at one junction end may stem from a read error. V gene TRBV14 combines with J gene TRBJ1-2; possible D gene TRBD1, 5 bases. Germline V gives CDR1 SGHDN, CDR2 FVKESK. CDR3 length: 16 residues. The CDR3 nucleotides read TGTGCCAGCAGCCAGGGTTGGAGACAGAGGACCTATGGCCACACCTTC. It specifies CASSQGWRQRTYGHTF.

This clonotype was observed a few times. The genes are TRBV3-1 and TRBJ2-5, with 12 bases matching TRBD2. V gave up 5 bases and J gave up 5 bases; unmatched junction bases: 9. CDR1 and CDR2 (germline): LGHDT, YNNKEL (reference sequence). CDR3 length equals 16 residues. The CDR3 spells CASSSTDGTSGETQYF. The CDR3 DNA reads TGTGCCAGCAGCTCAACTGACGGGACTAGCGGGGAGACCCAGTACTTC.

CDR3 loop: CASTLLGRLADYEQYF. The CDR3 DNA reads as TGTGCCAGCACCCTACTGGGGAGACTAGCAGACTACGAGCAGTACTTC. The V call is TRBV6-1, the J call TRBJ2-7, with 7 nucleotides matching TRBD2. Unmatched junction bases numbered 15, after V lost 7 bases and J lost 3 bases. Looked up from germline, CDR1 is MNHNS and CDR2 is SASEGT. This CDR3 comprises 16 residues.

J is TRBJ2-1 and V is TRBV5-1; 7 bases are a match to TRBD1. The germline V gene encodes CDR1 SGHRS and CDR2 YFSETQ. V trimming: 3 bases; J trimming: 9 bases; junction bases outside the gene matches: 3. The CDR3 has 12 residues. The CDR3 is CASSSQGVEQFF. The CDR3, as DNA: TGCGCCAGCAGCTCGCAGGGGGTTGAGCAGTTCTTC.